These 19 T cell receptor beta chains were all obtained from the same sample, sequenced in a study of T cell responses to AZD1222 COVID-19 vaccine. The repertoire was sequenced with immunoSEQ multiplex PCR; TCRdb's copy has only in-frame clones and lacks some. Of 140,000 or so clones listed, roughly 90% are singletons. The sequenced sample was peripheral blood, obtained 28 days after the second dose of the MenACWY control vaccine. The receptors come from an adult who received the MenACWY meningococcal vaccine as a control.

In this sample, this clone turned up once. The chain recombines TRBV27 with TRBJ1-1; tentatively, D is TRBD1 (6 bases). The CDR3 runs to 14 residues. CDR1 is MNHEY, CDR2 SMNVEV, per germline (reference sequence). The V end was cut by 5 bases, the J end by 5 bases, with 15 bases between. CDR3 in DNA: TGTGCCAGCAGTCCGCTCCCGAGGGGGACTGAAGCTTTCTTT. Translated: CASSPLPRGTEAFF.

A single count supports this clone. The CDR3 DNA reads TGTGCCAGCAGCGAGACTAGCGGGACGACCAATGAGCAGTTCTTC. Its protein product is CASSETSGTTNEQFF. V gene TRBV9 combines with J gene TRBJ2-1; 11 bases agree with TRBD2. The CDR3 runs to 15 residues. Germline V gene data show CDR1 as SGDLS and CDR2 as YYNGEE. V was pared by 3 bases and J by 6 bases, with 5 bases of the junction left unmatched.

Note on this clone: Other DNA sequences of this sample code for an identical CDR3. V and J are TRBV5-1 and TRBJ2-5; a weak D match, TRBD1 (5 bases). Germline V gene data show CDR1 as SGHRS and CDR2 as YFSETQ. The ends were cut back, 3 bases at V and 4 bases at J, with 10 bases in the middle. The CDR3 length is 13 residues. CDR3 nucleotide sequence: TGCGCCAGCAGCTGGGGCGCTGGAGAGACCCAGTACTTC. Translated: CASSWGAGETQYF.

DNA for the CDR3: TGCGCCAGCAGCTTGTCGACCGGGGTAGGTCAGCCCCAGCATTTT. Its translation: CASSLSTGVGQPQHF. The genes are TRBV5-1 and TRBJ1-5, with D unclear. V shed 1 base and J shed 6 bases, with 14 bases lying between them. Germline CDR1 reads SGHRS; CDR2 reads YFSETQ. This CDR3 has 15 amino acids.

Concerning this clone itself: The same CDR3 also results from other DNA sequences found in this sample. This chain uses TRBV20-1 with TRBJ2-7; D is uncertain. The V gene's germline CDR1 is DFQATT and CDR2 SNEGSKA (reference sequence). With 2 bases removed from V and 4 bases from J, the gap between germline ends came to 6 bases. The CDR3 is 11 residues long. The CDR3 DNA sequence: TGCAGTGCTAGAAGTGGTTACGAGCAGTACTTC. Amino acid sequence: CSARSGYEQYF.

V and J are TRBV28 and TRBJ1-1; no clear D gene. Per germline, CDR1 MDHEN and CDR2 SYDVKM. The CDR3 totals 12 residues. The germline V and J ends were trimmed by 6 bases and 4 bases, with 9 bases remaining between them. Here the CDR3 reads CASSVGSTEAFF. The DNA for the CDR3 is TGTGCCAGCAGCGTGGGTAGCACTGAAGCTTTCTTT.

V is TRBV7-6 and J is TRBJ2-5; D gene ambiguous. Germline V gene lookup returns CDR1 SGHVS and CDR2 FNYEAQ. This CDR3 has 12 residues. Trimming removed 1 base at V and 4 bases at J, with 4 bases between. In DNA form, the CDR3 reads TGTGCCAGCAGCTTAGTCCGAGAGACCCAGTACTTC. This sequence encodes CASSLVRETQYF.

The gene calls are TRBV13 and TRBJ2-7; 7 positions match TRBD2. Germline CDR1 reads PRHDT; CDR2 reads FYEKMQ (reference sequence). After removal of 5 bases from V and 3 bases from J, the junction contained 10 bases not matched to a gene. The CDR3 has 15 residues. In DNA, the CDR3 is TGTGCCAGCAGCCCCCCGAGGCTAGCGGACTACGAGCAGTACTTC. Translating it yields CASSPPRLADYEQYF.

This rearrangement joins TRBV28 to TRBJ1-5; no clear D. CDR1 MDHEN and CDR2 SYDVKM come from the germline V gene. The CDR3 consists of 16 residues. V shed 5 bases and J shed 0 bases, with 14 bases lying between them. For the CDR3, the DNA is TGTGCCAGCAGTCTTTCCCCGGCCATTAGCAATCAGCCCCAGCATTTT. Protein sequence: CASSLSPAISNQPQHF.

The V gene is TRBV28, the J gene TRBJ1-1; 10 bases are a match to TRBD1. Germline CDR1 MDHEN, CDR2 SYDVKM. V lost 4 bases to trimming and J lost 3 bases; unmatched junction nucleotides: 5. The CDR3 runs 15 residues. CDR3: CASSSTGTGDTEAFF. In DNA, the CDR3 is TGTGCCAGCAGTTCGACCGGGACAGGGGACACTGAAGCTTTCTTT.

The chain employs TRBV6-5 and TRBJ1-1, with 8 bases aligning to TRBD1. The V gene's germline CDR1 is MNHEY and CDR2 SVGAGI. The V segment lost 3 bases and the J segment 2 bases; nucleotides outside the gene matches: 8. The CDR3 has 16 amino acids. CDR3: CASSYIKTGGNTEAFF. As DNA, the CDR3 is TGTGCCAGCAGTTATATTAAAACAGGGGGAAACACTGAAGCTTTCTTT.

The chain is built from TRBV7-9 and TRBJ2-7; D is unresolved. CDR1 is SEHNR, CDR2 FQNEAQ, per germline (reference sequence). Trimming stripped 5 bases from V and 6 bases from J, with 8 bases between. The CDR3 is 11 residues long. The CDR3 DNA sequence: TGTGCCAGCAGCCCTTCGACCGAGCAGTACTTC. This sequence encodes CASSPSTEQYF.

This clone occurred a few times. This chain links TRBV5-1 with TRBJ1-2; possible D gene TRBD1, 6 bases. The V end lost 4 bases, the J end lost 7 bases, and 11 bases lay between the germline ends. CDR3 length: 12 amino acids. Germline-derived CDR1 and CDR2 are SGHRS and YFSETQ. This chain's CDR3 is CASSQGHLGYTF. CDR3 bases: TGCGCCAGCAGCCAGGGACACCTTGGCTACACCTTC. Supplemented by reference TRBV5-1 and TRBJ1-2, the full variable domain reads KAGVTQTPRYLIKTRGQQVTLSCSPISGHRSVSWYQQTPGQGLQFLFEYFSETQRNKGNFPGRFSGRQFSNSRSEMNVSTLELGDSALYLCASSQGHLGYTFGSGTRLTVV.

This clone appeared a single time. The chain carries TRBV18 and TRBJ2-5; 8 nucleotides match TRBD2. Germline CDR1 KGHSH, CDR2 LQKENI. V shed 6 bases and J 2 bases; nucleotides not matched to a gene: 5. CDR3 length equals 14 residues. CDR3 sequence: CASSSGGSQETQYF. For the CDR3, the DNA is TGTGCCAGCTCGTCGGGGGGGAGTCAAGAGACCCAGTACTTC.

J is TRBJ1-6 and V is TRBV7-2, with 9 bases aligning to TRBD1. Looked up from germline, CDR1 is SGHTA and CDR2 is FQGNSA. This CDR3 has 15 residues. V lost 3 bases and J lost 6; bases outside the gene matches: 3. Written as DNA, the CDR3 is TGTGCCAGCAGCTTGTTGGGACAGGGTAATTCACCCCTCCACTTT. Translating gives CASSLLGQGNSPLHF. Using reference TRBV7-2 and TRBJ1-6 for the parts outside the CDR3, the full variable domain is GAGVSQSPSNKVTEKGKDVELRCDPISGHTALYWYRQSLGQGLEFLIYFQGNSAPDKSGLPSDRFSAERTGGSVSTLTIQRTQQEDSAVYLCASSLLGQGNSPLHFGNGTRLTVT.

As to this clone: Other nucleotide sequences in the sample specify the same CDR3. The rearrangement joins TRBV15 to TRBJ1-3; D is unresolved. Trimming took 1 base from V and 1 from J, leaving 5 bases between them. Germline assignment: CDR1 LNHNV and CDR2 YYDKDF (reference sequence). The CDR3 is 14 amino acids. CDR3 residues: CATSRGGSGNTIYF. Written as DNA, the CDR3 is TGTGCCACCAGCAGAGGCGGGTCTGGAAACACCATATATTTT.

This clone was recorded a few times. The rearrangement joins TRBV6-5 to TRBJ2-2; D is perhaps TRBD1 (5 bases). Germline CDR1 is MNHEY and CDR2 is SVGAGI. CDR3 size: 15 residues. V lost 0 bases and J 4 bases, leaving 9 bases between the germline ends. This CDR3 is CASSYSIGVTGELFF. CDR3 in DNA: TGTGCCAGCAGTTACTCGATAGGGGTCACCGGGGAGCTGTTTTTT.

This chain joins TRBV27 and TRBJ1-4; 7 bases line up with TRBD1. The germline V gene has CDR1 MNHEY and CDR2 SMNVEV (reference sequence). This CDR3 has 17 residues. Unmatched junction bases numbered 16, after V lost 5 bases and J lost 7 bases. The CDR3 sequence is CASSRSDQGGEGEKLFF. CDR3 sequence (DNA): TGTGCCAGCAGTCGAAGTGACCAGGGGGGAGAGGGTGAAAAACTGTTTTTT.

This rearrangement joins TRBV28 to TRBJ2-7; a weak D match, TRBD2 (5 bases). Germline lookup yields CDR1 MDHEN and CDR2 SYDVKM. Trimming took 8 bases from V and 3 from J, leaving 17 bases between them. The CDR3 runs 14 residues. CDR3 amino acids: CASVEGRGGYEQYF. Here the CDR3 DNA reads TGTGCCAGCGTAGAAGGTAGAGGAGGCTACGAGCAGTACTTC. Drawing the rest from reference TRBV28 and TRBJ2-7, the complete variable domain is DVKVTQSSRYLVKRTGEKVFLECVQDMDHENMFWYRQDPGLGLRLIYFSYDVKMKEKGDIPEGYSVSREKKERFSLILESASTNQTSMYLCASVEGRGGYEQYFGPGTRLTVT.